The rows below give T cell receptor beta chains drawn from one sample of a study of cytotoxic CD8 clonotypes in ibrutinib-treated CLL. The protocol was immunoSEQ multiplex PCR, while the TCRdb copy is restricted to in-frame clones and leaves out a portion. The sample lists under 200,000 clones; more than 80% were seen once. Here the sequenced sample was PBMCs, taken after 24 months of ibrutinib treatment. The receptors stem from a human donor with chronic lymphocytic leukemia. Both conserved end residues are part of each CDR3. The D gene is left open where the match is weak. Only part of the rows carry a size: once, few, many, or a class if the clone is expanded.

CDR3 protein,CDR3 DNA,V gene,clone size,J gene,D gene
CASSEIRGELFF,TGTGCCAGCAGTGAAATTCGCGGGGAGCTGTTTTTT,TRBV6-1,once,TRBJ2-2,.
CASSVRPRDPVNEKLFF,TGTGCCAGCAGTGTCCGGCCTAGGGATCCCGTAAATGAAAAACTGTTTTTT,TRBV6-1,.,TRBJ1-4,.
CASSRTGGDYGYTF,TGCGCCAGCAGCCGAACAGGGGGGGACTATGGCTACACCTTC,TRBV4-1,.,TRBJ1-2,TRBD1
CASSPLDMTGWNTEAFF,TGTGCCAGCTCACCGCTCGACATGACAGGGTGGAACACTGAAGCTTTCTTT,TRBV18,.,TRBJ1-1,TRBD1
CASSKVGTEETQYF,TGTGCCAGCAGCAAAGTTGGGACAGAAGAGACCCAGTACTTC,TRBV21-1,once,TRBJ2-5,.
CASSLVGTEAFF,TGCGCCAGCAGCTTGGTAGGGACTGAAGCTTTCTTT,TRBV5-1,few,TRBJ1-1,.
CASSLSGAKDYGYTF,TGTGCCAGCAGCTTATCAGGGGCGAAGGACTATGGCTACACCTTC,TRBV7-9,.,TRBJ1-2,.
CASSRSSGRLSGELFF,TGTGCCAGCAGCCGATCTAGCGGGAGACTGTCCGGGGAGCTGTTTTTT,TRBV7-2,.,TRBJ2-2,TRBD2
CASSPQKPGQGAYEQYF,TGTGCCAGCTCACCTCAAAAACCGGGACAGGGTGCGTACGAGCAGTACTTC,TRBV18,.,TRBJ2-7,TRBD1
CTSSQDKGLAGGNTGELFF,TGCACCAGCAGCCAAGATAAGGGACTAGCGGGAGGGAACACCGGGGAGCTGTTTTTT,TRBV1,.,TRBJ2-2,.
CASRVTGQETQYF,TGTGCCAGCAGAGTAACAGGTCAAGAGACCCAGTACTTC,TRBV6-1,.,TRBJ2-5,.
CASSTRTGLNTEAFF,TGTGCCAGCAGTACACGGACAGGCTTGAACACTGAAGCTTTCTTT,TRBV28,few,TRBJ1-1,TRBD1
CASSFTGTASTDTQYF,TGTGCCAGCTCATTCACCGGGACAGCAAGCACAGATACGCAGTATTTT,TRBV18,once,TRBJ2-3,TRBD1
CASSYSAEGAGAFF,TGTGCCAGCAGTTACTCGGCGGAGGGGGCAGGAGCTTTCTTT,TRBV6-6,few,TRBJ1-1,TRBD1
CASSIKTHIHSNQPQHF,TGTGCCAGTAGTATAAAAACTCACATCCATAGCAATCAGCCCCAGCATTTT,TRBV19,.,TRBJ1-5,.
CASSLALGTGEQFF,TGTGCCAGCAGCTTAGCATTAGGGACAGGTGAGCAGTTCTTC,TRBV7-9,few,TRBJ2-1,TRBD1
CASSLGQRTSYF,TGTGCCAGCAGTTTAGGACAGCGAACTTCGTACTTC,TRBV28,.,TRBJ2-7,.
CASSLAANEKLFF,TGTGCCAGCAGCTTGGCAGCGAATGAAAAACTGTTTTTT,TRBV5-4,.,TRBJ1-4,.
CASSDRTSSLYNEQFF,TGTGCCAGCAGCGACCGGACTAGCTCTCTGTACAATGAGCAGTTCTTC,TRBV7-9,.,TRBJ2-1,TRBD2
CASSLEGRGLSNYGYTF,TGTGCCAGCAGCTTAGAGGGCAGGGGGCTTTCTAACTATGGCTACACCTTC,TRBV7-9,.,TRBJ1-2,TRBD1
CASSLERISTDTQYF,TGTGCCAGCAGTTTAGAGCGGATTAGCACAGATACGCAGTATTTT,TRBV28,.,TRBJ2-3,.
CASRYTFKTDTQYF,TGTGCCAGCAGATACACCTTTAAAACAGATACGCAGTATTTT,TRBV6-6,.,TRBJ2-3,.
CASSLGQGNTEAFF,TGTGCCAGCAGCCTGGGGCAGGGGAACACTGAAGCTTTCTTT,TRBV7-3,.,TRBJ1-1,.
CASSSEAGTIFNEQFF,TGTGCCAGCAGCTCGGAAGCCGGGACTATCTTCAATGAGCAGTTCTTC,TRBV7-8,.,TRBJ2-1,TRBD2
CASSTHSGRAREQYF,TGTGCCAGCAGTACCCATAGCGGGAGGGCTCGAGAGCAGTACTTC,TRBV28,.,TRBJ2-7,TRBD2
CASSPIPRSSGNTIYF,TGTGCCAGCTCACCAATACCCAGATCCTCTGGAAACACCATATATTTT,TRBV18,.,TRBJ1-3,.
CASTNQADNEQFF,TGTGCCAGCACCAACCAGGCGGACAATGAGCAGTTCTTC,TRBV7-9,.,TRBJ2-1,.
CASKSSNQPQHF,TGTGCCAGCAAGAGTAGCAATCAGCCCCAGCATTTT,TRBV6-6,.,TRBJ1-5,.
CASSGQSNQPQHF,TGTGCCAGCAGTGGACAGAGCAATCAGCCCCAGCATTTT,TRBV6-6,.,TRBJ1-5,.
CASRLVDEQYF,TGTGCCAGCCGATTGGTGGACGAGCAGTACTTC,TRBV7-2,once,TRBJ2-7,.
CSVVSGSAYEQYF,TGCAGCGTTGTGTCAGGGTCGGCCTACGAGCAGTACTTC,TRBV29-1,.,TRBJ2-7,.
CASSLVGNTGELFF,TGCGCCAGCAGCTTGGTCGGGAACACCGGGGAGCTGTTTTTT,TRBV5-1,.,TRBJ2-2,.
CASSLLTGTYNEQFF,TGCGCCAGCAGCCTACTGACAGGTACCTACAATGAGCAGTTCTTC,TRBV4-3,.,TRBJ2-1,.
CASSPWTGASNEQYF,TGCGCCAGCAGCCCCTGGACAGGGGCGTCAAACGAGCAGTACTTC,TRBV4-1,.,TRBJ2-7,TRBD1
CASSPIRGRGEKLFF,TGTGCCAGCAGCCCGATCAGGGGGCGGGGAGAAAAACTGTTTTTT,TRBV11-2,.,TRBJ1-4,TRBD1
CASSPSKANEKLFF,TGTGCCAGCTCACCATCTAAAGCTAATGAAAAACTGTTTTTT,TRBV18,.,TRBJ1-4,.
CASSYSTSGATDTQYF,TGTGCCAGCAGTTACTCGACTTCGGGGGCCACAGATACGCAGTATTTT,TRBV6-6,once,TRBJ2-3,.
CASSYGTQQPQHF,TGTGCCAGCAGTTACGGGACACAACAGCCCCAGCATTTT,TRBV6-5,.,TRBJ1-5,.
CSVEEWTGVLYNEQFF,TGCAGCGTTGAAGAGTGGACTGGGGTACTCTACAATGAGCAGTTCTTC,TRBV29-1,.,TRBJ2-1,.
CASSPRRGRTQSYNEQFF,TGTGCCAGCTCACCACGCAGGGGGCGAACTCAATCATACAATGAGCAGTTCTTC,TRBV18,.,TRBJ2-1,TRBD1
CASRDRLMNTEAFF,TGTGCCAGCCGGGACAGATTAATGAACACTGAAGCTTTCTTT,TRBV19,few,TRBJ1-1,TRBD1
CASSLGLRGTGNGGYTF,TGTGCCAGCAGCTTAGGTCTACGAGGGACAGGCAATGGTGGCTACACCTTC,TRBV7-2,.,TRBJ1-2,TRBD1
CASSITGGTEAFF,TGCGCCAGCAGCATAACAGGGGGCACTGAAGCTTTCTTT,TRBV5-1,.,TRBJ1-1,TRBD1
CASSLSRLLEQYF,TGTGCCAGCAGCCTCAGCCGTTTACTCGAGCAGTACTTC,TRBV12-1,.,TRBJ2-7,.
CASSARTGTYEQYF,TGTGCCAGCAGTGCCCGGACAGGGACCTACGAGCAGTACTTC,TRBV6-1,.,TRBJ2-7,TRBD1
CASSLAMNTEAFF,TGTGCCAGCAGCTTAGCCATGAACACTGAAGCTTTCTTT,TRBV7-6,.,TRBJ1-1,.
CASRWTSGATGELFF,TGTGCCAGTAGGTGGACTAGCGGGGCCACCGGGGAGCTGTTTTTT,TRBV19,.,TRBJ2-2,TRBD2
CASSSRGSGAYEQYF,TGTGCCAGCAGTTCCCGCGGAAGCGGTGCCTACGAGCAGTACTTC,TRBV27,.,TRBJ2-7,.
CASSEESGRTDTQYF,TGTGCCAGCAGCGAAGAGAGCGGGAGAACAGATACGCAGTATTTT,TRBV2,.,TRBJ2-3,TRBD2